The 8 T cell receptor beta chains listed next were all sequenced from one sample in a study of T cell responses to AZD1222 COVID-19 vaccine. TCRdb keeps only in-frame clones here, not all; method: immunoSEQ multiplex PCR. The repertoire holds fewer than 150,000 clones, with 88% as singletons. The sequencing used peripheral blood, collected on day 0 of AZD1222 vaccination. Receptors were obtained from an adult in good health.

The rearrangement links TRBV18 to TRBJ2-1, with D tentatively TRBD2 (6 bases). This CDR3 has 13 residues. With 5 bases removed from V and 9 bases from J, the gap between germline ends came to 14 bases. CDR1 is KGHSH and CDR2 is LQKENI in the germline V gene. The CDR3 coding sequence is TGTGCCAGCTCAGCTCGTGGGGGAGGTGAGCAGTTCTTC. Translation gives CASSARGGGEQFF.

The rearrangement links TRBV6-5 to TRBJ1-2, with D maybe TRBD1 (5 bases). Germline CDR1 MNHEY, CDR2 SVGAGI. This CDR3 comprises 16 residues. Deletions cut 0 bases from V and 7 bases from J, with 18 bases between. The CDR3 spells CASSYSKRGAFGGYTF. CDR3 in DNA: TGTGCCAGCAGTTACTCTAAGCGTGGGGCCTTCGGTGGCTACACCTTC.

The chain links TRBV5-1 to TRBJ2-7; TRBD2 matches at 9 bases. Unmatched junction bases numbered 8, after V lost 0 bases and J lost 4 bases. This CDR3 is 16 amino acids long. Looked up from germline, CDR1 is SGHRS and CDR2 is YFSETQ. CDR3 region: CASSLVPSGTSYEQYF. Here the CDR3 DNA reads TGCGCCAGCAGCTTGGTCCCTAGCGGGACCTCTTACGAGCAGTACTTC.

The genes are TRBV5-4 and TRBJ1-1; D is unresolved. Germline V CDR1 and CDR2: SGHNT, YYREEE (reference sequence). Trimming cost V 2 bases and J 4 bases, with 6 bases left between them. This CDR3 has 12 amino acids. DNA of the CDR3: TGTGCCAGCAGCTTCGGCGGCACTGAAGCTTTCTTT. Its translation is CASSFGGTEAFF.

V gene TRBV9 combines with J gene TRBJ1-5; D is unclear. There are 14 residues in the CDR3. Germline V lookup: CDR1 SGDLS, CDR2 YYNGEE. Trimming pared 7 bases from V and 0 bases from J, leaving 11 bases between. The CDR3 DNA sequence: TGTGCCAGCGGAGGACCATATAGCAATCAGCCCCAGCATTTT. Translating it yields CASGGPYSNQPQHF.

This chain uses TRBV27 with TRBJ2-1, with a tentative D call TRBD1 (6 bases). Germline lookup yields CDR1 MNHEY and CDR2 SMNVEV (reference sequence). CDR3 length equals 16 residues. V was pared by 2 bases and J by 7 bases, with 18 bases between. CDR3 nucleotide sequence: TGTGCCAGCAGTTTAGGGGAGTACGACAGGAGGAATGAGCAGTTCTTC. Translation: CASSLGEYDRRNEQFF.

Written as DNA, the CDR3 is TGCAGCGTGGGAGGACTAGCCGGGGTAATGTACAATGAGCAGTTCTTC. This sequence encodes CSVGGLAGVMYNEQFF. J is TRBJ2-1 and V is TRBV29-1, with TRBD2 matching 8 bases. The CDR3 contains 16 residues. J lost 4 bases, V lost 6 bases, and 14 bases had no gene match. Germline V gives CDR1 SQVTM, CDR2 ANQGSEA.

This chain connects TRBV6-4 to TRBJ2-7; 14 bases fit TRBD2. The CDR3 has 19 residues. J gave up 5 bases and V 4 bases, and 16 bases lay outside the gene matches. Germline CDR1 reads MRHNA; CDR2 reads SNTAGT. The CDR3 DNA is TGTGCCAGCAGTGGGCTGGGACTAGCGGGAGAGCCCTACACGAACGAGCAGTACTTC. Protein sequence: CASSGLGLAGEPYTNEQYF.